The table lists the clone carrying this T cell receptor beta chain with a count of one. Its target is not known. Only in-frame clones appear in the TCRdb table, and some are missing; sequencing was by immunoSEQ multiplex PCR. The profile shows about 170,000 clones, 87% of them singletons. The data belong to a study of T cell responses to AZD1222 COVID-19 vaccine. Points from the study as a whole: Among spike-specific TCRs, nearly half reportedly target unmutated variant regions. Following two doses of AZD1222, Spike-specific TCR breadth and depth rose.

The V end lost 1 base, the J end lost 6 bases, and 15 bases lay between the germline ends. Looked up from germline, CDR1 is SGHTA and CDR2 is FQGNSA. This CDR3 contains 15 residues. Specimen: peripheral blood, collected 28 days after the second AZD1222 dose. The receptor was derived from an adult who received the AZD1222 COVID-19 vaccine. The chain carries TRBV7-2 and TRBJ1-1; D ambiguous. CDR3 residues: CASSLGPRSTPEAFF. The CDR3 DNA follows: TGTGCCAGCAGCTTAGGTCCAAGGTCGACCCCTGAAGCTTTCTTT.